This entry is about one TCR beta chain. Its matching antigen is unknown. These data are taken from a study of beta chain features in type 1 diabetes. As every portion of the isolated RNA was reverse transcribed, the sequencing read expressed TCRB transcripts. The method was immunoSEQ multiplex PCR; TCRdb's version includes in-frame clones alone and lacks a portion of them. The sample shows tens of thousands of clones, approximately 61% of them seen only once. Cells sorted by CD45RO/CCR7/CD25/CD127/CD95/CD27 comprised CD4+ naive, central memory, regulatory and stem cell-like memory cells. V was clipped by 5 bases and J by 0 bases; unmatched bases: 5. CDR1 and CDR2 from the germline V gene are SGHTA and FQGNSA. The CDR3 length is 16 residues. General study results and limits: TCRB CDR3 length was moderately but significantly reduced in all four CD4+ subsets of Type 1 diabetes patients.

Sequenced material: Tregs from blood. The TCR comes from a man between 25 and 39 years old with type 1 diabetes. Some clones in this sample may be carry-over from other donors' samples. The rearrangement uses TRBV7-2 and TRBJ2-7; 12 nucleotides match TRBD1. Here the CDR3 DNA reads TGTGCCAGCAGCCCCCCGGGACAGGGGGCCTCCTACGAGCAGTACTTC. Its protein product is CASSPPGQGASYEQYF.